This T cell receptor beta chain is from a study of cytomegalovirus exposure and HLA in healthy donors. Study overall: Earlier results showed roughly 120 million unique TCR beta sequences derived from 150 million to 200 million T cells.

CDR1 SGHRS and CDR2 YFSETQ come from the germline V gene. CDR3 length equals 18 residues. V gave up 2 bases and J gave up 0 bases, with 17 bases separating them. At collection, donors were nominally healthy, but unrecorded immune exposures were probable. This clone has more than one count but fewer than ten. Its target is unknown. Points from the study as a whole: Per a prior analysis, the majority of TCR beta V segments were productive roughly 87% or roughly 30% of the time. In a later analysis, productive TCRs from donors in an Asian-associated ancestry cluster reportedly carried fewer N-insertions than the cohort mean.

PCR used 60 Vbeta primers and 13 Jbeta primers. Measured with immunoSEQ multiplex PCR; TCRdb has only the in-frame clones, and not every one. The sample carries over 85,000 clones, 60% to 75% recorded once. This TCR derives from a female donor in good health and CMV-seronegative. The sample taken for sequencing was PBMCs. This rearrangement joins TRBV5-1 to TRBJ2-2, with D possibly being TRBD2 (7 bases). CDR3 bases: TGCGCCAGCAGCTTTGGGGCTAGCGGACAGACGAACACCGGGGAGCTGTTTTTT. Translating it yields CASSFGASGQTNTGELFF. Variable domain in full (rest from reference TRBV5-1 and TRBJ2-2): KAGVTQTPRYLIKTRGQQVTLSCSPISGHRSVSWYQQTPGQGLQFLFEYFSETQRNKGNFPGRFSGRQFSNSRSEMNVSTLELGDSALYLCASSFGASGQTNTGELFFGEGSRLTVL.